The sequence of this T cell receptor (beta chain) was determined in a study of blood T cell repertoires in COVID-19. Study as a whole: Acute and convalescent COVID-19 samples came from the United States, Italy and Spain. T cells, B-cell-depleted T cells, or PBMCs provided the cDNA or gDNA that served as material.

Participants were aged 18 to 89 years from around 25 US areas. Two negative PCRs, clearance, or symptom resolution had been documented for recovered Cohort 3 donors. The table came from immunoSEQ multiplex PCR; TCRdb's copy has only in-frame clones and leaves some out. Of around 150,000 clones listed, around four fifths are singletons. The V segment lost 7 bases and the J segment 7 bases; nucleotides outside the gene matches: 4. Germline V lookup: CDR1 SEHNR, CDR2 FQNEAQ (reference sequence). The CDR3 contains 14 residues. The source of this sequence is a woman in her thirties or forties who had recovered from COVID-19. The V and J genes are TRBV7-9 and TRBJ2-1, with 13 bases identical to TRBD2. The sequencing sample was made of PBMCs or T cells enriched from blood (not recorded which). CDR3 DNA: TGTGCCAGCATCCGGACTAGCGGGAGTAATGAGCAGTTCTTC. Translated: CASIRTSGSNEQFF.